These 32 T cell receptor beta chains came from one sample sequenced in a study of blood T cells in healthy people across ages. Through a sample-barcoded 5' primer and a J-beta primer mix, a second PCR was run for roughly 7 to 12 cycles. MiXCR was run by TCRdb on the 5' RACE reads, yielding one entry per CDR3 protein. In the table there are around 2 million distinct CDR3 sequences, 30% to 40% of which are singletons. Sequencing input: blood. The receptor source for this set is a human donor in good health.

This clonotype was detected many times. The chain carries TRBV10-3 and TRBJ2-5; D possibly corresponds to TRBD2 (5 bases). Germline lookup yields CDR1 ENHRY and CDR2 SYGVKD. The CDR3 runs to 17 residues. Deletions cut 8 bases from V and 2 bases from J, with 24 bases between. The CDR3 nucleotides read TGTGCCATCTCGATCGGGGTCATTACAGACCTACAAGAGACCCAGTACTTC. Amino acids: CAISIGVITDLQETQYF.

This clonotype was observed a handful of times. The chain couples TRBV7-2 to TRBJ2-5, with D possibly being TRBD2 (5 bases). CDR3 length equals 15 residues. Germline CDR1 SGHTA, CDR2 FQGNSA. V shed 1 base and J shed 3 bases, with 12 bases lying between them. DNA for the CDR3: TGTGCCAGCAGCTTAGTCGGGCTGGAGGAAGAGACCCAGTACTTC. Its translation is CASSLVGLEEETQYF.

This clonotype was counted between two and nine times. The rearrangement uses TRBV4-3 and TRBJ2-3; D might be TRBD2 (5 bases). The germline CDR1 and CDR2 sequences are LGHNA and YSLEER. The CDR3 spans 19 residues. V was trimmed by 2 bases and J by 2 bases, leaving 23 bases between them. The CDR3 sequence is CASSQRVRRGQQNTDTQYF. The DNA of the CDR3 is TGCGCCAGCAGCCAACGCGTAAGAAGAGGGCAACAGAACACAGATACGCAGTATTTT.

The chain uses TRBV7-2 and TRBJ1-2, with TRBD1 as a possible D gene (6 bases). Trimming shortened V by 5 bases and J by 3 bases, and 13 bases separated the two germline ends. CDR1 and CDR2 from the germline V gene are SGHTA and FQGNSA. This CDR3 is 14 amino acids long. The CDR3: CASSPLQGYYGYTF. The CDR3 DNA is TGTGCCAGCAGCCCCTTACAGGGATACTATGGCTACACCTTC.

The CDR3 bases are TGTGCCAGCAGCGAGGGGTACTCCTACAATGAGCAGTTCTTC. Translation gives CASSEGYSYNEQFF. The chain combines TRBV5-5 with TRBJ2-1, with D perhaps given as TRBD1 or TRBD2 (5 bases each). Germline V gene lookup returns CDR1 SGHKS and CDR2 YYEKEE (reference sequence). The CDR3 is 14 residues long. Trimming shortened V by 4 bases and J by 0 bases, and 8 bases separated the two germline ends.

This chain uses TRBV29-1 with TRBJ1-4; TRBD1 is a possible D gene (5 bases). Trimming left V 2 bases short and J 0 bases short, with 13 bases between. The CDR3 is made up of 16 amino acids. Germline V gene lookup returns CDR1 SQVTM and CDR2 ANQGSEA. As DNA, the CDR3 is TGCAGCGTTGAATGGGGGTTCGGTGCAACTAATGAAAAACTGTTTTTT. This codes for CSVEWGFGATNEKLFF.

This chain uses TRBV12-3 or TRBV12-4 with TRBJ1-1; D is possibly TRBD1 (5 bases). Trimming cost V 10 bases and J 8 bases, with 14 bases left between them. The CDR3 spans 11 residues. The CDR3 DNA sequence: TGTGCCACCCTCTGGGACGACGAAGCTTTCTTT. Encoded protein: CATLWDDEAFF.

The CDR3 reads CATSIATANTEAFF. In DNA, the CDR3 is TGTGCCACCAGCATAGCGACCGCGAACACTGAAGCTTTCTTT. The J gene is TRBJ1-1, the V gene TRBV15; no firm D call. The CDR3 has 14 residues. V shed 4 bases and J shed 1 base, with 10 bases lying between them. Germline lookup yields CDR1 LNHNV and CDR2 YYDKDF (reference sequence).

Only a few counts were recorded for this clonotype. Compared with germline, one end of the junction differs, possibly owing to a read error. The chain has TRBV20-1 and TRBJ2-7; TRBD2 might be the D (5 bases). There are 13 residues in the CDR3. CDR1 is DFQATT, CDR2 SNEGSKA, per germline (reference sequence). CDR3 in DNA: TGTAGTGCTAGCCACAGTCCAAGAGGCGAGCAGTACTTC. Translating gives CSASHSPRGEQYF.

The chain has TRBV7-2 and TRBJ2-2, with TRBD1 matching 11 bases. The CDR3 has 17 amino acids. Per the germline V gene, CDR1 is SGHTA and CDR2 is FQGNSA. V dropped 5 bases and J dropped 5; count of bases not matched to a gene: 10. The chain's CDR3 is CASSDHRTGGGTGELFF. As DNA, the CDR3 is TGTGCCAGCAGCGACCACAGGACAGGGGGCGGGACCGGGGAGCTGTTTTTT.

This clonotype was recorded a few times. This chain links TRBV25-1 with TRBJ1-2; D uncertain. CDR3 length: 13 amino acids. Trimming pared 5 bases from V and 4 bases from J, leaving 11 bases between. The germline V gene encodes CDR1 MGHDK and CDR2 SYGVNS. The CDR3 here is CASSRPSGYGYTF. The CDR3 bases are TGTGCCAGCAGTCGACCGTCCGGCTATGGCTACACCTTC.

This chain uses TRBV7-8 with TRBJ2-7; 11 nucleotides match TRBD2. V was clipped by 4 bases and J by 4 bases; unmatched bases: 6. Germline values: CDR1 SGHVS, CDR2 FQNEAQ. This CDR3 has 15 residues. The CDR3 region is CASSSRLAGKYEQYF. The CDR3 DNA follows: TGTGCCAGCAGCTCCAGACTAGCGGGGAAGTACGAGCAGTACTTC.

This clonotype was seen a few times. This chain connects TRBV7-2 to TRBJ2-7; 7 bases are shared with TRBD2. Germline-derived CDR1 and CDR2 are SGHTA and FQGNSA. V trimming: 1 base; J trimming: 4 bases; junction bases outside the gene matches: 7. This CDR3 is 15 amino acids long. The CDR3 region is CASSLDRGDIYEQYF. CDR3 DNA: TGTGCCAGCAGCTTAGATCGGGGGGATATATACGAGCAGTACTTC.

The gene calls are TRBV5-6 and TRBJ2-3; 7 nucleotides match TRBD1. This CDR3 comprises 14 residues. The J segment lost 2 bases and the V segment lost 7 bases, leaving 7 bases of the junction unmatched. CDR1 is SGHDT and CDR2 is YYEEEE in the germline V gene. CDR3 loop: CASGSGQNTDTQYF. DNA of the CDR3: TGTGCCAGCGGCTCGGGACAGAACACAGATACGCAGTATTTT.

This clonotype appeared once. Its ends do not fully match the called genes, so a read error is possible. V is TRBV4-3 and J is TRBJ1-1, with D perhaps TRBD1 (5 bases). The length of the CDR3 is 14 residues. Per germline, CDR1 LGHNA and CDR2 YSLEER. In DNA form, the CDR3 reads TGCGCCGGCAGCCAAGATCGGGAGGGACCCGAAGCTTTCTTT. This gives the protein CAGSQDREGPEAFF.

The rearrangement joins TRBV6-5 to TRBJ1-5; 10 bases are a match to TRBD1. Germline CDR1 and CDR2: MNHEY and SVGAGI. The trim removed 0 bases at V and 0 bases at J, leaving 8 bases unmatched. CDR3 length: 19 residues. This chain's CDR3 is CASSYSGGQGKISNQPQHF. The CDR3 bases are TGTGCCAGCAGTTACTCTGGGGGACAGGGGAAAATTAGCAATCAGCCCCAGCATTTT.

The chain has TRBV28 and TRBJ1-5, with D uncertain. V dropped 5 bases and J dropped 4 bases, with 3 bases sitting between them. The CDR3 sequence is 11 residues long. Germline lookup yields CDR1 MDHEN and CDR2 SYDVKM. The CDR3 coding sequence is TGTGCCAGCAGTAAAAATCAGCCCCAGCATTTT. Amino acid sequence: CASSKNQPQHF.

This clonotype was detected a few times. This rearrangement joins TRBV4-2 to TRBJ2-5; 11 bases are a match to TRBD2. After removal of 1 base from V and 5 bases from J, the junction contained 6 bases not matched to a gene. This CDR3 has 16 residues. Germline CDR1 is LGHNA and CDR2 is YNFKEQ. The CDR3 protein is CASSQVQLAGEETQYF. The CDR3 DNA is TGTGCCAGCAGCCAAGTTCAACTAGCGGGGGAGGAGACCCAGTACTTC.

Concerning this clonotype: The junction and the germline gene differ at one end; a read error may be behind it. This chain uses TRBV5-1 with TRBJ2-5; D may be TRBD1 (6 bases). Germline CDR1 reads SGHRS; CDR2 reads YFSETQ. The CDR3 length is 15 residues. DNA of the CDR3: TGCGCCGGCAGCTTAATGGGGGCTACCGGGGAGACCCAGTACTTC. It is translated as CAGSLMGATGETQYF. Using reference TRBV5-1 and TRBJ2-5 for the parts outside the CDR3, the full variable domain is KAGVTQTPRYLIKTRGQQVTLSCSPISGHRSVSWYQQTPGQGLQFLFEYFSETQRNKGNFPGRFSGRQFSNSRSEMNVSTLELGDSALYLCAGSLMGATGETQYFGPGTRLLVL.

This clonotype was seen only a few times. The J gene is TRBJ2-5, the V gene TRBV6-5, with 14 bases lining up with TRBD2. Germline V gene sequence: CDR1 MNHEY, CDR2 SVGAGI. The CDR3 length is 16 residues. V shed 1 base and J 4 bases; nucleotides not matched to a gene: 2. The CDR3 protein is CASSYLTSGGAETQYF. The CDR3 DNA sequence: TGTGCCAGCAGTTACTTGACTAGCGGGGGGGCAGAGACCCAGTACTTC.

The genes are TRBV5-1 and TRBJ2-1; D uncertain. The germline V gene encodes CDR1 SGHRS and CDR2 YFSETQ. V lost 0 bases and J lost 6, with 7 bases in between. The CDR3 covers 13 residues. CDR3 DNA sequence: TGCGCCAGCAGCTTGGTAGCAGGCAATGAGCAGTTCTTC. Its protein is CASSLVAGNEQFF.

The V and J genes are TRBV28 and TRBJ1-4; D remains unclear. Germline V gives CDR1 MDHEN, CDR2 SYDVKM. Trimming removed 6 bases from V and 10 bases from J, with 15 bases in between. The CDR3 totals 13 residues. Here the CDR3 reads CASSPPLAGKLFF. CDR3 DNA sequence: TGTGCCAGCAGCCCCCCCTTAGCTGGAAAACTGTTTTTT. Full variable domain (outside the CDR3, taken from reference TRBV28 and TRBJ1-4): DVKVTQSSRYLVKRTGEKVFLECVQDMDHENMFWYRQDPGLGLRLIYFSYDVKMKEKGDIPEGYSVSREKKERFSLILESASTNQTSMYLCASSPPLAGKLFFGSGTQLSVL.

The chain has TRBV11-2 and TRBJ2-4; 10 nucleotides line up with TRBD1. Germline V gene lookup returns CDR1 SGHAT and CDR2 FQNNGV. This CDR3 contains 13 residues. V lost 1 base to trimming and J lost 13 bases; unmatched junction nucleotides: 4. CDR3 coding DNA: TGTGCCAGCAGCTTAGCCCGACAGGGGGCCCAGTACTTC. Translated: CASSLARQGAQYF.

V usage is TRBV24-1 and J usage is TRBJ2-3; either TRBD1 or TRBD2 may fit D (6 bases each). Trimming stripped 5 bases from V and 2 bases from J, with 13 bases between. The CDR3 runs 15 residues. From germline, CDR1 is KGHDR and CDR2 SFDVKD. The CDR3 protein is CATSGGRDNTDTQYF. The CDR3 DNA follows: TGTGCCACCAGTGGGGGGCGGGATAACACAGATACGCAGTATTTT.

The CDR3 nucleotides read TGTGCCACCAGCAGAGCGGGGGGCTACACCTTC. Translation gives CATSRAGGYTF. The chain links TRBV15 to TRBJ1-2; no definite D call. CDR3 length: 11 amino acids. Germline V gene lookup returns CDR1 LNHNV and CDR2 YYDKDF (reference sequence). V lost 1 base to trimming and J lost 8 bases, with 5 bases between them.

The V call is TRBV9, the J call TRBJ2-1; TRBD2 might be the D (5 bases). Germline CDR1 and CDR2: SGDLS and YYNGEE. This CDR3 has 16 residues. Trimming shortened V by 4 bases and J by 6 bases, and 20 bases separated the two germline ends. The CDR3 nucleotides are TGTGCCAGCAGCCCTCCTAGGTCCGAAGGGAGCAATGAGCAGTTCTTC. This translates into CASSPPRSEGSNEQFF.

In its sample, this clonotype was seen a few times. The rearrangement joins TRBV28 to TRBJ1-2; no clear D. V shed 8 bases and J shed 4 bases, with 14 bases lying between them. Germline V gene lookup returns CDR1 MDHEN and CDR2 SYDVKM. CDR3 length: 13 amino acids. This CDR3 is CASAEVSSYGYTF. The CDR3 DNA reads as TGTGCCAGCGCGGAGGTTTCGAGCTATGGCTACACCTTC.

The chain has TRBV11-2 and TRBJ1-3; D call uncertain. This CDR3 comprises 15 residues. V lost 0 bases and J 0 bases, leaving 6 bases between the germline ends. CDR1 SGHAT and CDR2 FQNNGV come from the germline V gene. The CDR3 loop is CASSLEGISGNTIYF. The CDR3 DNA is TGTGCCAGCAGCTTAGAGGGCATCTCTGGAAACACCATATATTTT.

This clonotype occurred a few times. This chain connects TRBV6-1 to TRBJ1-2; D is unclear. There are 12 residues in the CDR3. Germline assignment: CDR1 MNHNS and CDR2 SASEGT. The ends were cut back, 1 base at V and 5 bases at J, with 5 bases in the middle. Written as DNA, the CDR3 is TGTGCCAGCAGTGAAGAGGATTATGGCTACACCTTC. Protein: CASSEEDYGYTF.

Concerning this clonotype: A single base separates this from a much larger clone, so it may be a read error. The V and J genes are TRBV29-1 and TRBJ1-4; no clear D. CDR3 length: 14 amino acids. CDR1 SQVTM and CDR2 ANQGSEA come from the germline V gene. V shed 5 bases and J shed 7 bases, with 17 bases lying between them. For the CDR3, the DNA is TGCAGCGTTAGGTGGGCGAACCGCCCTGAAAAACTGTTTTTT. Translation: CSVRWANRPEKLFF.

Notes on this clonotype: Mismatch with germline at one junction end may stem from a read error. V usage is TRBV10-3 and J usage is TRBJ2-3; 8 bases agree with TRBD1. Germline values: CDR1 ENHRY, CDR2 SYGVKD. The CDR3 is made up of 15 amino acids. The CDR3 loop reads CTIRRGQGNTDTQYF. CDR3 nucleotide sequence: TGTACCATCAGAAGAGGACAGGGTAACACAGATACGCAGTATTTT.

The V gene is TRBV6-5, the J gene TRBJ2-3, with a weak D call TRBD1 (6 bases). V was shortened by 0 bases and J by 1 base, with 14 bases between the two germline ends. The CDR3 runs 17 residues. From germline, CDR1 is MNHEY and CDR2 SVGAGI. Here the CDR3 DNA reads TGTGCCAGCAGTTACTCGTCAGGGGTCATGGGCACAGATACGCAGTATTTT. It specifies CASSYSSGVMGTDTQYF.